The T cell receptor (beta chain) under discussion was sequenced for a study of tumor and adjacent non-tumor tissue in lung cancer. Across the whole study: Aged 31 to 76 years, patients included roughly eleven men and several women with stage I to III disease. Each sample yielded 4 million to 4.5 million productive TCRbeta reads on average.

The CDR3 covers 15 residues. Germline values: CDR1 MDHEN, CDR2 SYDVKM. For this clonotype: One end of the junction is discordant with germline, which a read error may explain.

TCRbeta libraries were built with three rounds of nested PCR, modified from ARM-PCR. TCRdb reprocessed the multiplex PCR reads with MiXCR, giving one entry per CDR3 protein. The data hold fewer than 130,000 distinct CDR3 sequences, with around 82% observed a single time. This sample's RNA came from whole unsorted tissue. Between August and November 2014, newly diagnosed, chemotherapy-naive lung cancer patients underwent thoracic surgery in China. The material sequenced was lung tumor tissue. This clonotype originated in a man between 70 and 80 years old with non-small cell lung cancer. The J gene is TRBJ2-7, the V gene TRBV28, with D perhaps TRBD2 (6 bases). The CDR3 is CVSTSRLAGGYDQYF. In DNA, the CDR3 is TGTGTCAGCACTTCCCGGCTGGCCGGGGGTTACGATCAGTACTTC. Based on the CDR3 plus reference TRBV28 and TRBJ2-7, the full variable domain is DVKVTQSSRYLVKRTGEKVFLECVQDMDHENMFWYRQDPGLGLRLIYFSYDVKMKEKGDIPEGYSVSREKKERFSLILESASTNQTSMYLCVSTSRLAGGYDQYFGPGTRLTVT.